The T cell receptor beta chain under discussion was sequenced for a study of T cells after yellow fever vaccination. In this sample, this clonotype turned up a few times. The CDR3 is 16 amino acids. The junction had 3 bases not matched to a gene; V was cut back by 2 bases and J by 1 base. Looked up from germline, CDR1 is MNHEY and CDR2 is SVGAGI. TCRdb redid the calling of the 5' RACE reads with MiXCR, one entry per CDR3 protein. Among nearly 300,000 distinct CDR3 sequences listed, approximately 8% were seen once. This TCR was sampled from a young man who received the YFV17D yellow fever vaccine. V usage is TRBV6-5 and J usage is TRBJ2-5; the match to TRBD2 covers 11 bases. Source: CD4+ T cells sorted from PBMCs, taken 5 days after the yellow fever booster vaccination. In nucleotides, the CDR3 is TGTGCCAGCAGTTACGGCGGGACTAGCGGCCAAGAGACCCAGTACTTC. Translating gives CASSYGGTSGQETQYF.